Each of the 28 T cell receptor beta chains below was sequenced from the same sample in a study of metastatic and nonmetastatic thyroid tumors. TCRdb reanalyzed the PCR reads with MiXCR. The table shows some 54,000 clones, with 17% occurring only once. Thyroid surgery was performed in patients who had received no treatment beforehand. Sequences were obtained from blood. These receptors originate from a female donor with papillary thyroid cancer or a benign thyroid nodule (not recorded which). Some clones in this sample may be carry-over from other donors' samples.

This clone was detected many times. This CDR3 is CASSVSGTGGDEQFF. The CDR3 DNA reads as TGTGCCAGCAGTGTTTCCGGGACAGGGGGGGATGAGCAGTTCTTC. The chain carries TRBV25-1 and TRBJ2-1; 11 bases agree with TRBD1. Trimming took 4 bases from V and 8 from J; bases not matched to a gene: 7. CDR3 length: 15 amino acids. Germline lookup yields CDR1 MGHDK and CDR2 SYGVNS.

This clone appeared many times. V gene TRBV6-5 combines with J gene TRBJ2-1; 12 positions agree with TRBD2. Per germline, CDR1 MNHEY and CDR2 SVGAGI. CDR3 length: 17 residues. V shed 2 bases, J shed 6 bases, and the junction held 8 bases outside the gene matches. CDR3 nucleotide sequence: TGTGCCAGCAGTTACAGGGGGACTAGCGGGCACTTCAATGAGCAGTTCTTC. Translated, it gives CASSYRGTSGHFNEQFF.

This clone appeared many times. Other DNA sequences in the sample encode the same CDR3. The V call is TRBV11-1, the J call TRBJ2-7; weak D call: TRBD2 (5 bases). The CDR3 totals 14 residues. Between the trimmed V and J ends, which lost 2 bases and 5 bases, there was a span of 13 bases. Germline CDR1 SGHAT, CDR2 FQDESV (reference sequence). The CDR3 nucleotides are TGTGCCAGCAGCTTACCGCGGGCCCCGGACGAGCAGTACTTC. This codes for CASSLPRAPDEQYF.

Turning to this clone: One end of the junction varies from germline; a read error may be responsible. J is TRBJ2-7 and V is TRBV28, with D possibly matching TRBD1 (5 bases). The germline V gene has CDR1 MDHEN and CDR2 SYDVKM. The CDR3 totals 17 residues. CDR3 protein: CAISLYLRSKGSYEQYF. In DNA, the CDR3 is TGTGCCATCAGTTTATACCTCCGGTCCAAGGGGTCTTACGAGCAGTACTTC.

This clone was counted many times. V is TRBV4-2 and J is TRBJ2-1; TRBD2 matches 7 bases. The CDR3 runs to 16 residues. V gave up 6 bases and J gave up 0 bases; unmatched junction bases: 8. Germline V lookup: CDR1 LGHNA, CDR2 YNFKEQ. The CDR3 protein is CASRAGTTDSYNEQFF. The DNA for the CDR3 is TGTGCCAGCAGGGCCGGGACTACAGACTCCTACAATGAGCAGTTCTTC.

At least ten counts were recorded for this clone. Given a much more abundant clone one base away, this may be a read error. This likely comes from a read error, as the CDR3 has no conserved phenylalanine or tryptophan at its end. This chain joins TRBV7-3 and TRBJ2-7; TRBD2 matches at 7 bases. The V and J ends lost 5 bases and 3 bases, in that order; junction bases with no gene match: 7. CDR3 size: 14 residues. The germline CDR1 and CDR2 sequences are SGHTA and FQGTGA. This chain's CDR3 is CASSPSSGDYEQYL. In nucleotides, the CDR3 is TGTGCCAGCAGCCCTTCCAGCGGGGACTACGAGCAGTACCTC.

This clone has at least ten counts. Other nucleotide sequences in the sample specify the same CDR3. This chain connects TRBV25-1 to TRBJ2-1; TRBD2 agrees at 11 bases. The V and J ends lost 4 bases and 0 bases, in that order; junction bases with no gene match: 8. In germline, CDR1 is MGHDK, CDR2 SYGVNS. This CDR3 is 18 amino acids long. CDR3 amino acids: CASSGGLADPSSYNEQFF. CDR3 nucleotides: TGTGCCAGCAGTGGGGGACTAGCGGACCCGAGCTCCTACAATGAGCAGTTCTTC.

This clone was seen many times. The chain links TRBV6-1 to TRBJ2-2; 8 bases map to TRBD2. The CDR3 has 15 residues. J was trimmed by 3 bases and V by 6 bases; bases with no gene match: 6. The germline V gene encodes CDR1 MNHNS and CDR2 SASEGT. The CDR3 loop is CASRAGTSDTGELFF. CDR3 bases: TGTGCCAGCAGGGCCGGGACTAGTGACACCGGGGAGCTGTTTTTT.

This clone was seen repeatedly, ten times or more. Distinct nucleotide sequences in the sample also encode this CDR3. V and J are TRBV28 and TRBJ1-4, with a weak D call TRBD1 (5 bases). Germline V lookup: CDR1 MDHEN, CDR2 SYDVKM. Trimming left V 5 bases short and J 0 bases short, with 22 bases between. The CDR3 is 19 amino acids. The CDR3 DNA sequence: TGTGCCAGCAGTCCATTTTGGGGACGGAGAGGGCCAACTAATGAAAAACTGTTTTTT. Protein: CASSPFWGRRGPTNEKLFF.

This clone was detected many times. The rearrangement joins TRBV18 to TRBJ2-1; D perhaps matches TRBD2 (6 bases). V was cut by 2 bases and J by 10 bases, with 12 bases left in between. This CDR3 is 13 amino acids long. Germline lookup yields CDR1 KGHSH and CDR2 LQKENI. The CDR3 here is CASSPGGIGEQFF. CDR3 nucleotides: TGTGCCAGCTCACCAGGCGGGATCGGGGAGCAGTTCTTC.

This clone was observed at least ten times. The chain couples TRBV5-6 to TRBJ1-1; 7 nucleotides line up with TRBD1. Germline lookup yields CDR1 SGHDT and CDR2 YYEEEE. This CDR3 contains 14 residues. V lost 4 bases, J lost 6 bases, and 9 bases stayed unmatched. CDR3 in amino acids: CASSGTGAVAEAFF. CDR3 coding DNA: TGTGCCAGCAGCGGAACAGGGGCGGTCGCTGAAGCTTTCTTT.

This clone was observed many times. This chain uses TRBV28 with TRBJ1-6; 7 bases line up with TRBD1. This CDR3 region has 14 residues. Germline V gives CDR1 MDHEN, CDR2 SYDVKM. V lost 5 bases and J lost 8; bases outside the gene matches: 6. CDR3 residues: CASSQGVSDSPLHF. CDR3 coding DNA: TGTGCCAGCAGTCAGGGGGTTTCTGATTCACCCCTCCACTTT.

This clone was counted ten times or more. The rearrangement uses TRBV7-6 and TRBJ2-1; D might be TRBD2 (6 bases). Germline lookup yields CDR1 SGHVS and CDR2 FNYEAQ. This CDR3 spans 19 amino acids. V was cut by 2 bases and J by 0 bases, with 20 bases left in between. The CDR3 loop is CASSLSSAGSLSSYNEQFF. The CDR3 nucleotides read TGTGCCAGCAGCTTAAGTTCGGCGGGATCGTTATCCTCCTACAATGAGCAGTTCTTC.

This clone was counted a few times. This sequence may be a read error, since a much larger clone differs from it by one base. Written as DNA, the CDR3 is TGTGCCAGCAGCCAAGGTGACGGAGGAGACACTGAAGCTTTATTT. This sequence encodes CASSQGDGGDTEALF. The chain recombines TRBV4-2 with TRBJ1-1; D gene ambiguous. Germline loops: CDR1 LGHNA, CDR2 YNFKEQ. The CDR3 covers 15 residues.

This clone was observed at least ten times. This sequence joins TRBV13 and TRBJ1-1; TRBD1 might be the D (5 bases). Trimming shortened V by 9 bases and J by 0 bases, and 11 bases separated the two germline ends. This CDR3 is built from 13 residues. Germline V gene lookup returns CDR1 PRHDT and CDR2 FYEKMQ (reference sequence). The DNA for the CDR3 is TGTGCCAGTAACAGGCGACTGAACACTGAAGCTTTCTTT. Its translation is CASNRRLNTEAFF.

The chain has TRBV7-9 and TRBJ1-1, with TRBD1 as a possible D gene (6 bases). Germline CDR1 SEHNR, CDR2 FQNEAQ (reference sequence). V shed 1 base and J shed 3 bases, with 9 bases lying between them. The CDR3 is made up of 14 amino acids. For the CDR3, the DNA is TGTGCCAGCAGCTTAGGACAGGTCCACACTGAAGCTTTCTTT. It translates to CASSLGQVHTEAFF.

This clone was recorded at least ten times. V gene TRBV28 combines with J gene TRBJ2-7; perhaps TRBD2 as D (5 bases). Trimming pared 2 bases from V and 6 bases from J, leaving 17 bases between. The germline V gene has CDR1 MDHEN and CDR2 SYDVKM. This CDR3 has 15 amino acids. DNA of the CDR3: TGTGCCAGCAGTTTAGCCGGAGGAGTTAGGAGCGAGCAGTACTTC. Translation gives CASSLAGGVRSEQYF.

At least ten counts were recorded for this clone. DNA of the CDR3: TGTGCCAGCAGGAAGGACAGTACTAATGAAAAACTGTTTTTT. This codes for CASRKDSTNEKLFF. The chain employs TRBV2 and TRBJ1-4; TRBD1 might be the D (6 bases). The ends were cut back, 6 bases at V and 2 bases at J, with 10 bases in the middle. Germline V gives CDR1 SNHLY, CDR2 FYNNEI. This CDR3 is 14 amino acids long. The whole variable domain, remainder taken from reference TRBV2 and TRBJ1-4, is EPEVTQTPSHQVTQMGQEVILRCVPISNHLYFYWYRQILGQKVEFLVSFYNNEISEKSEIFDDQFSVERPDGSNFTLKIRSTKLEDSAMYFCASRKDSTNEKLFFGSGTQLSVL.

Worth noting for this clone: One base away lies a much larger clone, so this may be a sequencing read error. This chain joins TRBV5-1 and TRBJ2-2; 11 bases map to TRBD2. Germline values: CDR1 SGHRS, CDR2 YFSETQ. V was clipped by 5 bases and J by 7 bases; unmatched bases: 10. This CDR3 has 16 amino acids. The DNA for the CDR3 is TGCGCCAGCAGGCCGACTAGCGGGGCGAGCAACGGGGAGCTGTTTTTT. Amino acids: CASRPTSGASNGELFF.

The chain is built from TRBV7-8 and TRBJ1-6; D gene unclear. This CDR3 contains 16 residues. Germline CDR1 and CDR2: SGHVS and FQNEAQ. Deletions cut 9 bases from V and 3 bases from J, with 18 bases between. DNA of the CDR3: TGTGCCAGTAGCCCGGGCAGCGCTAACTATAATTCACCCCTCCACTTT. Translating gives CASSPGSANYNSPLHF.

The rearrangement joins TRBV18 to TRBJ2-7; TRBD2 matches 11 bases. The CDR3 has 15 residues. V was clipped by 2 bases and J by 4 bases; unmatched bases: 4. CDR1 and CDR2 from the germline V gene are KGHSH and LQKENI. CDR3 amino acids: CASSPGTSGNYEQYF. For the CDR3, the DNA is TGTGCCAGCTCACCAGGGACTAGCGGCAATTACGAGCAGTACTTC. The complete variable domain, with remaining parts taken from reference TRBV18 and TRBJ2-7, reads NAGVMQNPRHLVRRRGQEARLRCSPMKGHSHVYWYRQLPEEGLKFMVYLQKENIIDESGMPKERFSAEFPKEGPSILRIQQVVRGDSAAYFCASSPGTSGNYEQYFGPGTRLTVT.

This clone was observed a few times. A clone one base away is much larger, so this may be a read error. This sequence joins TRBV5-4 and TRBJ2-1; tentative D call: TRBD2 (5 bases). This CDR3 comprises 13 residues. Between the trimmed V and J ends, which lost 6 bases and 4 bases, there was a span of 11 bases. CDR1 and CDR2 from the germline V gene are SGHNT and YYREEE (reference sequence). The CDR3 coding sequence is TGTGCCAGCATCGAGGGATTTTACAATGAGCAGTTCTTC. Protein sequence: CASIEGFYNEQFF.

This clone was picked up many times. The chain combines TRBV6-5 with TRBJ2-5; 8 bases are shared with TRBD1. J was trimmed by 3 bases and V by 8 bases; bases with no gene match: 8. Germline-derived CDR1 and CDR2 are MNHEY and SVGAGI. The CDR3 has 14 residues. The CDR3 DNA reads TGTGCCAGCGTTACAGGGGGGATGGAAGAGACCCAGTACTTC. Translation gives CASVTGGMEETQYF.

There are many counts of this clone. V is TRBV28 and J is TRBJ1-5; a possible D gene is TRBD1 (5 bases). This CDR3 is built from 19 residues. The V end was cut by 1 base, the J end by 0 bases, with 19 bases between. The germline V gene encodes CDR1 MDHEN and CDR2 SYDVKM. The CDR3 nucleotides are TGTGCCAGCAGTTTATTTACGGGCAGGGACCACTATAGCAATCAGCCCCAGCATTTT. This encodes CASSLFTGRDHYSNQPQHF.

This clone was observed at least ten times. As DNA, the CDR3 is TGCAGTGCTAGAGGGCAAACAGGAGATCAGCCCCAGCATTTT. Translation gives CSARGQTGDQPQHF. The chain combines TRBV20-1 with TRBJ1-5; D perhaps matches TRBD1 (5 bases). Germline CDR1 is DFQATT and CDR2 is SNEGSKA (reference sequence). V lost 1 base and J lost 5, with 12 bases in between. The CDR3 spans 14 residues.

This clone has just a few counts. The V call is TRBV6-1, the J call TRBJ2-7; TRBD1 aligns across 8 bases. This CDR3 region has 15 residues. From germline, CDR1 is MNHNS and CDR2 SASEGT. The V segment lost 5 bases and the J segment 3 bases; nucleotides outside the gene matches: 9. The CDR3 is CASSLMQDRDYEQYF. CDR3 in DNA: TGTGCCAGCAGTTTAATGCAGGACAGGGACTACGAGCAGTACTTC.

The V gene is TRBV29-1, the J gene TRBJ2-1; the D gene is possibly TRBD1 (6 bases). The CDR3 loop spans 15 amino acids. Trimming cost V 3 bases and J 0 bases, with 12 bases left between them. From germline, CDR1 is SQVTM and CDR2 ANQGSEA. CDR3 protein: CSVELGHSSYNEQFF. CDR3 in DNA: TGCAGCGTTGAGTTGGGACACAGCTCCTACAATGAGCAGTTCTTC.

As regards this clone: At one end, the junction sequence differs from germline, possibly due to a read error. CDR3 residues: CASSEDGSNTEELFF. CDR3 DNA: TGTGCCAGCAGCGAGGACGGCAGCAACACCGAGGAGCTGTTTTTT. V is TRBV9 and J is TRBJ2-2, with D unclear. The CDR3 length is 15 residues. Germline CDR1 SGDLS, CDR2 YYNGEE.